These T cell receptor beta chains were read from a single sample in a study of blood T cells in healthy people across ages. TCRdb passed the 5' RACE reads through MiXCR, listing each CDR3 protein once. The sample lists fewer than 750,000 distinct CDR3 sequences; around 48% were seen once. Sequencing was performed on blood. These TCRs come from a man aged 80 or over in good health. The CDR3 runs from the conserved cysteine through the conserved F or W.

TRBV27	TRBJ2-5	CASSLPDGREQYF
TRBV14	TRBJ1-2	CASSHQLVDGYTF
TRBV20-1	TRBJ2-5	CSALGQGQETQYF
TRBV4-3	TRBJ1-4	CASSQDRPGQGPGVRFF
TRBV6-6	TRBJ2-3	CASRPDGGGDTQYF
TRBV7-9	TRBJ2-5	CASSLSQPQETQYF
TRBV20-1	TRBJ2-1	CSARDLYEQFF
TRBV7-9	TRBJ2-7	CASTRTSSYEQYF
TRBV9	TRBJ2-5	CASSDGQHRRETQYF
TRBV20-1	TRBJ2-5	CSARGGAQETQYF
TRBV7-9	TRBJ1-2	CASSLVQQEINYGYTF
TRBV24-1	TRBJ2-4	CATSDAQANRFRNIQYF
TRBV15	TRBJ2-5	CASSREPLWGRETQYF
TRBV29-1	TRBJ1-1	CSVATQGNTEAFF
TRBV6-6	TRBJ1-1	CASSYSDSTIWNTEAFF
TRBV5-6	TRBJ2-5	CASSFGGSQETQYF
TRBV9	TRBJ1-2	CASSQRLSGGYTF
TRBV24-1	TRBJ2-5	CATSDTGEETQYF
TRBV2	TRBJ1-1	CASSAVSMNTEAFF
TRBV6-2/TRBV6-3	TRBJ2-5	CASSYAGTGLLETQYF
TRBV4-1	TRBJ2-3	CASSQSRGGLGTDTQYF